Below, 9 T cell receptor beta chains from the same sample are listed, as sequenced in a study of STAT3 mutations in large granular lymphocyte leukemia. Regarding the study as a whole: Every T-LGLL patient had at least one immunodominant TCRbeta clonotype.

Antigens for these TCRs are unknown. The table came from immunoSEQ multiplex PCR; TCRdb's copy has only in-frame clones and leaves some out. Seen here are more than 25,000 clones, 65% to 80% observed once, and the top ten hold 30%. The sample consisted of peripheral blood mononuclear cells. These receptors were taken from a woman in her fifties or sixties with T-cell large granular lymphocyte leukemia. Some clones in this sample may be carry-over from other donors' samples.

The gene calls are TRBV29-1 and TRBJ1-2, with TRBD1 matching 9 bases. The CDR3 totals 13 residues. Germline CDR1 and CDR2: SQVTM and ANQGSEA. The V segment lost 5 bases and the J segment 2 bases; nucleotides outside the gene matches: 3. CDR3 residues: CSVLQGANYGYTF. In DNA form, the CDR3 reads TGCAGCGTTCTACAGGGGGCGAACTATGGCTACACCTTC.

The V gene is TRBV5-4, the J gene TRBJ2-1; perhaps TRBD1 as D (5 bases). This CDR3 has 12 residues. From germline, CDR1 is SGHNT and CDR2 YYREEE (reference sequence). Trimming left V 2 bases short and J 10 bases short, with 10 bases between. The CDR3 coding sequence is TGTGCCAGCAGCTTCAGGGAAACCGAGCAGTTCTTC. As protein: CASSFRETEQFF. The full variable domain, its missing parts supplied by reference TRBV5-4 and TRBJ2-1, is ETGVTQSPTHLIKTRGQQVTLRCSSQSGHNTVSWYQQALGQGPQFIFQYYREEENGRGNFPPRFSGLQFPNYSSELNVNALELDDSALYLCASSFRETEQFFGPGTRLTVL.

In nucleotides, the CDR3 is TGTGCCAGCAGGGTTAGCGGGGCCTACGAGCAGTACTTC. This sequence encodes CASRVSGAYEQYF. This chain uses TRBV27 with TRBJ2-7, with TRBD2 matching over 8 bases. The V segment lost 6 bases and the J segment 2 bases; nucleotides outside the gene matches: 3. The CDR3 sequence is 13 residues long. Germline CDR1 reads MNHEY; CDR2 reads SMNVEV (reference sequence).

The chain joins TRBV7-9 to TRBJ2-7; 9 bases align to TRBD2. The CDR3 covers 15 residues. Germline V CDR1 and CDR2: SEHNR, FQNEAQ (reference sequence). J lost 2 bases, V lost 4 bases, and 6 bases had no gene match. CDR3 amino acids: CASSSGLASPYEQYF. The CDR3 DNA is TGTGCCAGCAGCTCGGGACTAGCCAGTCCCTACGAGCAGTACTTC.

The chain has TRBV30 and TRBJ2-1; D gene ambiguous. Germline CDR1 GTSNPN, CDR2 SVGIG (reference sequence). V was pared by 7 bases and J by 9 bases, with 13 bases between. The CDR3 is made up of 11 amino acids. For the CDR3, the DNA is TGTGCCTACGGAAAGAGTAGTGAGCAGTTCTTC. Protein product: CAYGKSSEQFF.

The chain has TRBV6-1 and TRBJ1-5; maybe TRBD1 (5 bases). V was pared by 7 bases and J by 5 bases, with 18 bases between. Germline assignment: CDR1 MNHNS and CDR2 SASEGT. The CDR3 is 15 amino acids. In nucleotides, the CDR3 is TGTGCCAGCATTGTCGGGGCAGGTCCTCATCAGCCCCAGCATTTT. Its translation: CASIVGAGPHQPQHF.

This rearrangement joins TRBV28 to TRBJ2-7; 12 bases agree with TRBD1. V was clipped by 7 bases and J by 4 bases; unmatched bases: 11. Germline CDR1 reads MDHEN; CDR2 reads SYDVKM. CDR3 length: 16 residues. This CDR3 reads CASIPGRDRGRYEQYF. In DNA, the CDR3 is TGTGCCAGCATCCCCGGGAGGGACAGGGGGCGATACGAGCAGTACTTC.

The chain joins TRBV7-9 to TRBJ2-2; D unresolved. The CDR3 extends over 13 amino acids. Deletions cut 3 bases from V and 6 bases from J, with 8 bases between. The germline V gene has CDR1 SEHNR and CDR2 FQNEAQ (reference sequence). The CDR3 region is CASSFLLSGELFF. CDR3 nucleotides: TGTGCCAGCAGCTTTCTCTTGTCCGGGGAGCTGTTTTTT.

This clone was picked up a small number of times. The gene calls are TRBV5-4 and TRBJ2-5, with no clear D. Trimming shortened V by 0 bases and J by 0 bases, and 12 bases separated the two germline ends. CDR1 is SGHNT, CDR2 YYREEE, per germline (reference sequence). CDR3 size: 16 residues. The CDR3 loop reads CASSLALLGNQETQYF. CDR3 coding DNA: TGTGCCAGCAGCTTGGCCTTGTTAGGGAACCAAGAGACCCAGTACTTC. Full variable domain (rest looked up from reference TRBV5-4 and TRBJ2-5): ETGVTQSPTHLIKTRGQQVTLRCSSQSGHNTVSWYQQALGQGPQFIFQYYREEENGRGNFPPRFSGLQFPNYSSELNVNALELDDSALYLCASSLALLGNQETQYFGPGTRLLVL.